This record looks at one T cell receptor beta chain sequence and its context. Its antigen is currently unknown. Germline assignment: CDR1 SGHAT and CDR2 FQNNGV. Trimming removed 0 bases at V and 4 bases at J, with 11 bases between. The CDR3 is 15 amino acids. Each patient supplied 1 to 8 pretreatment and on-treatment samples. These data come from a study of PD-L1 blockade in urothelial cancer. The wider study: In about 2014, patients got going on atezolizumab, taking 1,200 mg intravenously every 3 weeks. In the patient group, about 90% of the roughly 29 were males with bladder-origin urothelial cancer.

The table came from immunoSEQ multiplex PCR; TCRdb's copy has only in-frame clones and leaves some out. Of fewer than 40,000 clones listed, about 93% are singletons. Broader study findings: Better progression-free and overall survival followed lower pretreatment blood clonality.

The sequences come from PBMCs, collected around atezolizumab (anti-PD-L1) treatment. V gene TRBV11-2 combines with J gene TRBJ2-3, with a possible D match to TRBD2 (7 bases). The TCR was taken from a man in his sixties or seventies with urothelial cancer. The CDR3 is CASSLDRGAADTQYF. The CDR3 DNA is TGTGCCAGCAGCTTAGATCGGGGGGCCGCAGATACGCAGTATTTT. Looking up the rest from reference TRBV11-2 and TRBJ2-3 gives the full variable domain: EAGVAQSPRYKIIEKRQSVAFWCNPISGHATLYWYQQILGQGPKLLIQFQNNGVVDDSQLPKDRFSAERLKGVDSTLKIQPAKLEDSAVYLCASSLDRGAADTQYFGPGTRLTVL.